This is a list of T cell receptor beta chains from one sample in a study of blood T cell repertoires in COVID-19. Generated by immunoSEQ multiplex PCR, the TCRdb table keeps only in-frame clones and is missing some. The data hold more than 85,000 clones, with around 80% observed a single time. What was sequenced was peripheral blood. Receptors originate from a man between 60 and 75 years old with acute or convalescent COVID-19. CDR3s include the opening cysteine and the closing phenylalanine or tryptophan. The order of the fields is D gene, clone size, J gene, V gene, CDR3 protein, CDR3 DNA. The D gene is left open where the match is weak. The size entry is marked missing in some rows and otherwise reads once, few, many or a size class.

- - TRBJ2-6 TRBV19 CAGQTAGANVLTF TGTGCCGGACAGACGGCTGGGGCCAACGTCCTGACTTTC
- - TRBJ1-5 TRBV18 CASSPGREVNQPQHF TGTGCCAGCTCACCGGGTAGGGAGGTCAATCAGCCCCAGCATTTT
- - TRBJ1-1 TRBV5-6 CASGSMAGPYTEAFF TGTGCCAGCGGTTCAATGGCAGGGCCATACACTGAAGCTTTCTTT
TRBD2 - TRBJ2-1 TRBV29-1 CSVGTSLGEQFF TGCAGCGTTGGGACTAGCCTCGGTGAGCAGTTCTTC
- once TRBJ2-7 TRBV5-6 CASSEEGAGYEQYF TGTGCCAGCAGCGAGGAGGGGGCGGGTTACGAGCAGTACTTC
- - TRBJ1-1 TRBV28 CASNIQGRTEAFF TGTGCCAGCAACATACAGGGTAGGACTGAAGCTTTCTTT
- - TRBJ1-4 TRBV6-5 CASRTGFGSEKLFF TGTGCCAGCAGGACGGGTTTCGGGAGTGAAAAACTGTTTTTT
TRBD1 - TRBJ1-4 TRBV7-2 CASSLGQGGEKLFF TGTGCCAGCAGCCTGGGACAGGGAGGCGAAAAACTGTTTTTT
- - TRBJ1-3 TRBV18 CASSPYDSSSGNTIYF TGTGCCAGCTCACCATATGACAGCTCCTCTGGAAACACCATATATTTT
- - TRBJ1-4 TRBV19 CASRIATNEKLFF TGTGCCAGCAGGATTGCAACTAATGAAAAACTGTTTTTT
TRBD1 - TRBJ1-2 TRBV9 CASSPDPGTGNGYTF TGTGCCAGCAGCCCAGACCCCGGGACAGGGAATGGCTACACCTTC
TRBD1 - TRBJ1-4 TRBV9 CASSVGGQGGNEKLFF TGTGCCAGCAGCGTTGGAGGACAGGGTGGGAATGAAAAACTGTTTTTT
TRBD2 - TRBJ2-2 TRBV15 CATSRKVRTGEGGELFF TGTGCCACCAGCAGAAAAGTCAGGACTGGGGAGGGCGGGGAGCTGTTTTTT
TRBD1 - TRBJ1-2 TRBV9 CASSETGTGGNYGYTF TGTGCCAGCAGCGAAACCGGGACAGGGGGAAACTATGGCTACACCTTC
TRBD1 - TRBJ1-5 TRBV7-9 CASSPTGTGGNQPQHF TGTGCCAGCAGCCCAACCGGGACAGGGGGCAATCAGCCCCAGCATTTT
TRBD2 - TRBJ2-1 TRBV7-2 CASSLGVEAGDHNEQFF TGTGCCAGCAGCTTAGGGGTAGAAGCGGGGGATCACAATGAGCAGTTCTTC
TRBD2 once TRBJ2-5 TRBV10-3 CAIRSNGGETIETQYF TGTGCCATCAGGAGCAACGGGGGGGAGACGATAGAGACCCAGTACTTC
TRBD1 - TRBJ2-3 TRBV9 CASSAQTGGASDTQYF TGTGCCAGCAGCGCTCAGACAGGGGGCGCTTCAGATACGCAGTATTTT
- once TRBJ1-2 TRBV4-1 CASSQDLPYGYTF TGCGCCAGCAGCCAAGATCTCCCCTATGGCTACACCTTC
- - TRBJ2-3 TRBV4-3 CASSQEAGTWDTQYF TGCGCCAGCAGCCAAGAAGCAGGGACTTGGGATACGCAGTATTTT
TRBD1 - TRBJ2-3 TRBV7-2 CASRTTGGDDTQYF TGTGCCAGCAGGACGACAGGGGGAGATGATACGCAGTATTTT
- - TRBJ1-1 TRBV5-1 CASSFIQGPNTEAFF TGCGCCAGCAGCTTCATACAGGGACCGAACACTGAAGCTTTCTTT
TRBD1 - TRBJ1-1 TRBV7-2 CASSLRGQGGTEAFF TGTGCCAGCAGCTTAAGGGGACAGGGGGGGACTGAAGCTTTCTTT
- - TRBJ1-5 TRBV10-2 CASRNTTGIYNQPQHF TGCGCCAGCAGGAATACCACCGGGATCTACAATCAGCCCCAGCATTTT
- once TRBJ1-5 TRBV28 CASSLPDTTINQPQHF TGTGCCAGCAGTTTACCTGATACAACGATCAATCAGCCCCAGCATTTT
- - TRBJ1-1 TRBV19 CAIGAREAFF TGTGCCATAGGGGCGAGGGAAGCTTTCTTT
- - TRBJ1-1 TRBV6-6 CASSPFQGRAFF TGTGCCAGCAGCCCTTTTCAAGGGAGAGCTTTCTTT
TRBD2 - TRBJ2-1 TRBV19 CASSIGASGGRDEQFF TGTGCCAGTAGTATAGGAGCTTCGGGGGGGCGGGATGAGCAGTTCTTC
- - TRBJ2-3 TRBV5-1 CASSLVGGTALSTDTQYF TGCGCCAGCAGCTTGGTTGGGGGGACGGCCCTTAGCACAGATACGCAGTATTTT
TRBD1 - TRBJ1-2 TRBV14 CASSPGQLHYGYTF TGTGCCAGCAGCCCGGGACAGCTCCACTATGGCTACACCTTC
TRBD2 - TRBJ2-1 TRBV11-2 CASSSILAGGPENEQFF TGTGCCAGCAGCTCCATCCTAGCGGGAGGGCCGGAGAATGAGCAGTTCTTC
TRBD1 - TRBJ1-5 TRBV7-2 CASSLKGQGNQPQHF TGTGCCAGCAGCTTAAAAGGACAGGGGAATCAGCCCCAGCATTTT
TRBD1 - TRBJ2-7 TRBV5-1 CASSSGGHDSSYEQYF TGCGCCAGCAGCTCAGGGGGCCACGACAGCTCCTACGAGCAGTACTTC
- few TRBJ1-1 TRBV12-3/TRBV12-4 CASSLARGTEAFF TGTGCCAGCAGTTTGGCCAGGGGCACTGAAGCTTTCTTT
TRBD1 - TRBJ1-2 TRBV4-1 CASSPGQSYGYTF TGCGCCAGCAGCCCGGGACAGAGCTATGGCTACACCTTC
- few TRBJ2-7 TRBV11-1 CASSLGRGRAYEQYF TGTGCCAGCAGCTTAGGCAGGGGAAGGGCCTACGAGCAGTACTTC
- - TRBJ1-1 TRBV30 CAWSPRGWNTEAFF TGTGCCTGGAGCCCCCGGGGTTGGAACACTGAAGCTTTCTTT
TRBD1 - TRBJ1-1 TRBV19 CASSRADRDEAFF TGTGCCAGTAGTCGTGCAGACAGGGATGAAGCTTTCTTT